This T cell receptor (beta chain) derives from a study of cytomegalovirus exposure and HLA in healthy donors. This clone was counted only a few times. Antigen specificity is unknown. V gave up 2 bases and J gave up 7 bases, with 15 bases separating them. The CDR3 spans 15 residues. Germline CDR1 is SGHVS and CDR2 is FNYEAQ. The PCR ran on 60 Vbeta and 13 Jbeta primers. The assay was immunoSEQ multiplex PCR, and TCRdb's table has in-frame clones only and misses some. The sample has 130,000 or so clones, about 8.5% seen once. Whole-study results and caveats: Immune exposure was documented only through CMV serostatus. With further analysis later on, most CMV-associated TCR beta chains appeared HLA-restricted. Based on reports, TCR beta sequences accurately predicted HLA-A and HLA-B alleles for most subjects.

The TCR originated in a man in his forties in good health and CMV-seronegative. The source material was PBMCs. This chain joins TRBV7-6 and TRBJ1-5, with D hard to call. CDR3: CASSLNDGNGQPQHF. In DNA form, the CDR3 reads TGTGCCAGCAGCTTAAACGACGGTAACGGGCAGCCCCAGCATTTT.